One sample yielded the 16 T cell receptor beta chains listed below, sequenced in a study of CD8+CD57+ T cells in acquired aplastic anemia. Genomic DNA templated the TCR beta VDJ and CDR3 profiling. MiXCR, run by TCRdb on the reads, gives a single entry per CDR3 protein. This table has about 110,000 distinct CDR3 sequences, 51% appearing once. The sample was sorted CD4+, CD8+, or CD8+CD57+ T cells (not recorded which) from PBMCs. The receptors come from a human donor in good health, serving as a control.

This clonotype was counted only a few times. The rearrangement joins TRBV15 to TRBJ1-1; D remains ambiguous. V was clipped by 5 bases and J by 3 bases, with 10 bases between them. The CDR3 length is 13 residues. Per the germline V gene, CDR1 is LNHNV and CDR2 is YYDKDF (reference sequence). The CDR3 region has the DNA TGTGCCACCAGCCCATACATGGACACTGAAGCTTTCTTT. It yields the protein CATSPYMDTEAFF. Full variable domain (outside the CDR3, taken from reference TRBV15 and TRBJ1-1): DAMVIQNPRYQVTQFGKPVTLSCSQTLNHNVMYWYQQKSSQAPKLLFHYYDKDFNNEADTPDNFQSRRPNTSFCFLDIRSPGLGDTAMYLCATSPYMDTEAFFGQGTRLTVV.

The chain links TRBV2 to TRBJ1-5; 8 bases line up with TRBD1. CDR3 length: 18 residues. CDR1 and CDR2 from the germline V gene are SNHLY and FYNNEI. Trimming at V came to 4 bases and at J to 0 bases, leaving 11 bases not matched to a gene. CDR3 sequence reads: CASSGRQGRAYSNQPQHF. The CDR3 coding sequence is TGTGCCAGCAGTGGGAGACAGGGGAGGGCCTATAGCAATCAGCCCCAGCATTTT.

The V gene is TRBV12-3 or TRBV12-4, the J gene TRBJ1-2; no clear D gene. This CDR3 region has 14 residues. V was trimmed by 5 bases and J by 7 bases, leaving 17 bases between them. Written as DNA, the CDR3 is TGTGCCAGCAGTCAAGGACGGAGCCTTTCTGGCTACACCTTC. Its protein is CASSQGRSLSGYTF.

On this clonotype itself: A much more abundant neighbour one base away suggests this may be a read error. The chain uses TRBV11-1 and TRBJ2-3, with 10 bases identical to TRBD2. Germline V CDR1 and CDR2: SGHAT, FQDESV (reference sequence). The length of the CDR3 is 17 residues. The CDR3 here is CVSSLTQLAGLTDTQYF. CDR3 sequence (DNA): TGTGTCAGCAGCTTAACTCAACTAGCGGGGCTCACAGATACGCAGTATTTT.

J is TRBJ1-2 and V is TRBV29-1, with D perhaps TRBD1 (5 bases). Looked up from germline, CDR1 is SQVTM and CDR2 is ANQGSEA. Trimming removed 6 bases at V and 2 bases at J, with 13 bases between. This CDR3 contains 13 residues. As DNA, the CDR3 is TGCAGCGTCGGATACAGGACAAACTATGGCTACACCTTC. Encoded protein: CSVGYRTNYGYTF.

The chain recombines TRBV7-8 with TRBJ1-2; D call uncertain. V was clipped by 7 bases and J by 5 bases, with 17 bases between them. Germline V CDR1 and CDR2: SGHVS, FQNEAQ. The CDR3 contains 14 residues. CDR3 in DNA: TGTGCCAGCACCCCTACGAAGTCTTTTTATGGCTACACCTTC. This sequence encodes CASTPTKSFYGYTF.

In its sample, this clonotype was seen a few times. One end of the junction fails to match germline, which may point to a read error. V is TRBV7-3 and J is TRBJ1-2, with D perhaps matching TRBD1 (5 bases). Per the germline V gene, CDR1 is SGHTA and CDR2 is FQGTGA. The CDR3 covers 15 residues. The CDR3 nucleotides read TGTGCCAGCAGCGTAACAGGTCAGGCCCACTATGGCTACACCTTC. Its translation is CASSVTGQAHYGYTF.

This chain uses TRBV7-9 with TRBJ1-2; perhaps TRBD1 as D (6 bases). Germline V gives CDR1 SEHNR, CDR2 FQNEAQ (reference sequence). The CDR3 covers 11 residues. Trimming shortened V by 11 bases and J by 5 bases, and 12 bases separated the two germline ends. DNA for the CDR3: TGTGCCTCCGGGACAAGTTATGGCTACACCTTC. Translation: CASGTSYGYTF.

The genes are TRBV12-3 or TRBV12-4 and TRBJ2-5, with D uncertain. The CDR3 has 15 amino acids. Trimming pared 7 bases from V and 3 bases from J, leaving 18 bases between. CDR3 residues: CASNTLGFNKETQYF. The CDR3 DNA reads TGTGCCAGCAATACCTTGGGCTTTAATAAAGAGACCCAGTACTTC.

A single count supports this clonotype. The V and J genes are TRBV15 and TRBJ2-2; TRBD2 aligns across 9 bases. Germline CDR1 and CDR2: LNHNV and YYDKDF (reference sequence). The CDR3 has 18 amino acids. V lost 0 bases and J lost 0; bases outside the gene matches: 5. CDR3 DNA sequence: TGTGCCACCAGCAGAGATCGGGCTAGCGGGGCGAACACCGGGGAGCTGTTTTTT. As protein: CATSRDRASGANTGELFF.

The rearrangement uses TRBV7-6 and TRBJ2-6, with 7 bases that match TRBD2. CDR1 SGHVS and CDR2 FNYEAQ come from the germline V gene. The trim removed 1 base at V and 0 bases at J, leaving 9 bases unmatched. The CDR3 has 19 residues. CDR3 amino acids: CASSLGRGEPNSGANVLTF. In DNA, the CDR3 is TGTGCCAGCAGCTTAGGCCGGGGGGAGCCGAACTCTGGGGCCAACGTCCTGACTTTC.

A note on this clonotype: The CDR3 end shows no conserved phenylalanine or tryptophan, and so a read error is likely. The V gene is TRBV9, the J gene TRBJ1-3; D remains unclear. The CDR3 length is 14 residues. V was shortened by 0 bases and J by 8 bases, with 12 bases between the two germline ends. Germline V lookup: CDR1 SGDLS, CDR2 YYNGEE. The CDR3 DNA sequence: TGTGCCAGCAGCGTAGCCTCCCGTACCCACACCATATATCTT. This sequence encodes CASSVASRTHTIYL.

The chain combines TRBV6-5 with TRBJ2-2, with D unresolved. The V end lost 6 bases, the J end lost 8 bases, and 4 bases lay between the germline ends. In germline, CDR1 is MNHEY, CDR2 SVGAGI. The CDR3 totals 10 residues. The CDR3 sequence is CASSQGELFF. The CDR3 DNA is TGTGCCAGCAGCCAAGGGGAGCTGTTTTTT.

V usage is TRBV15 and J usage is TRBJ2-5; unclear D gene. CDR3 size: 12 residues. Per the germline V gene, CDR1 is LNHNV and CDR2 is YYDKDF (reference sequence). V lost 3 bases, J lost 2 bases, and 4 bases lay in between. The CDR3 nucleotides are TGTGCCACCAGCAGGTTTCAAGAGACCCAGTACTTC. This codes for CATSRFQETQYF.

V is TRBV2 and J is TRBJ1-2; D gene ambiguous. The CDR3 is 13 amino acids. Germline assignment: CDR1 SNHLY and CDR2 FYNNEI. V lost 5 bases and J lost 3, with 10 bases in between. The CDR3 bases are TGTGCCAGCAGTCCCCGGCCCGACTATGGCTACACCTTC. Protein sequence: CASSPRPDYGYTF.

This sequence joins TRBV6-5 and TRBJ1-2; D is uncertain. Per the germline V gene, CDR1 is MNHEY and CDR2 is SVGAGI. Trimming removed 4 bases at V and 0 bases at J, with 9 bases between. This CDR3 has 14 residues. The CDR3 region is CASSCVKTNYGYTF. CDR3 in DNA: TGTGCCAGCAGTTGCGTGAAGACTAACTATGGCTACACCTTC.